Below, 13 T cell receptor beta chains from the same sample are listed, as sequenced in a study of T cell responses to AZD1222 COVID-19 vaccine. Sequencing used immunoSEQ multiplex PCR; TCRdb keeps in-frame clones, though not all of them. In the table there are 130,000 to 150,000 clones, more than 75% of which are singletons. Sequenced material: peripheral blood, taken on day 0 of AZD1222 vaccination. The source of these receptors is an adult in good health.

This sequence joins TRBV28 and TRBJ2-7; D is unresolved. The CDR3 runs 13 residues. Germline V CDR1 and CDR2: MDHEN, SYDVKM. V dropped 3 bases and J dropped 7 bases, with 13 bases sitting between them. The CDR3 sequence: CASSFVGPKEQYF. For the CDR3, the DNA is TGTGCCAGCAGTTTTGTCGGTCCTAAAGAGCAGTACTTC.

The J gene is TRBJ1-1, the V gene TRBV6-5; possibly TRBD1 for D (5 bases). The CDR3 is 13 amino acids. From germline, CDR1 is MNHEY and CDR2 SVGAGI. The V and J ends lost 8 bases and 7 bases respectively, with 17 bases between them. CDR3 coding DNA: TGTGCCAGCTGCCAAAGGGACGAAGGTGAAGCTTTCTTT. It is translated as CASCQRDEGEAFF.

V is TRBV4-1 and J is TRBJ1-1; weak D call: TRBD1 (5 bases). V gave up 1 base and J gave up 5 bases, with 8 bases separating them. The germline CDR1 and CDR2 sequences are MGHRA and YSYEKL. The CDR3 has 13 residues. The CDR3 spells CASSQAGDTEAFF. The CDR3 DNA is TGCGCCAGCAGCCAAGCGGGGGATACTGAAGCTTTCTTT.

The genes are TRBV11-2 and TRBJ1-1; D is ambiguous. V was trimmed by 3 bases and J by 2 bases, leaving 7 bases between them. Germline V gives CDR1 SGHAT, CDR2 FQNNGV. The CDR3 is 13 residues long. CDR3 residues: CASSFSVNTEAFF. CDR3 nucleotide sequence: TGTGCCAGCAGCTTTTCAGTTAACACTGAAGCTTTCTTT.

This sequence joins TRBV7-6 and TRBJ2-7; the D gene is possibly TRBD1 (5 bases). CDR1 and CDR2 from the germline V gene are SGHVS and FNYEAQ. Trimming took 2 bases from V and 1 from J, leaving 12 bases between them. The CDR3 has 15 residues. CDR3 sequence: CASSLLPGSSYEQYF. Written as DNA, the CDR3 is TGTGCCAGCAGCTTACTCCCAGGGTCGTCCTACGAGCAGTACTTC.

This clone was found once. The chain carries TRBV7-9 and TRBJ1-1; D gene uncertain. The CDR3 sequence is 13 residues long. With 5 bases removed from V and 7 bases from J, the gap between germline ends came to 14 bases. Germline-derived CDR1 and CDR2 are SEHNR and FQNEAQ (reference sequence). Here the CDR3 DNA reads TGTGCCAGCAGCCTCAATGAGGGTATTGAAGCTTTCTTT. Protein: CASSLNEGIEAFF.

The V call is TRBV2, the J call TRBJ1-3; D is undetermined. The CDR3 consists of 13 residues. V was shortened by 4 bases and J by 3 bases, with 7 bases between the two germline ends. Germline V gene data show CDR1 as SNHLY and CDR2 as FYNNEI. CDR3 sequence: CASSGLRGNTIYF. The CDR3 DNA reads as TGTGCCAGCAGTGGACTGCGTGGAAACACCATATATTTT.

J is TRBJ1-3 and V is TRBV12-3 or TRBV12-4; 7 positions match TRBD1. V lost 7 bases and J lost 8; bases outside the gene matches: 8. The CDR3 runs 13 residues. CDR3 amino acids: CASTPTGKDTIYF. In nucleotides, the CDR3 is TGTGCCAGCACCCCGACAGGGAAAGACACCATATATTTT.

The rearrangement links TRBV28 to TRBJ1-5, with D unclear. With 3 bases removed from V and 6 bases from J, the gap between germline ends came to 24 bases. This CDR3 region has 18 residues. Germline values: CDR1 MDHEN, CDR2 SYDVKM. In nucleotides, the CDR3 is TGTGCCAGCAGTTTCCCTGGGTCCTGGAGTCCCTCAGCTCAGCCCCAGCATTTT. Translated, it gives CASSFPGSWSPSAQPQHF.

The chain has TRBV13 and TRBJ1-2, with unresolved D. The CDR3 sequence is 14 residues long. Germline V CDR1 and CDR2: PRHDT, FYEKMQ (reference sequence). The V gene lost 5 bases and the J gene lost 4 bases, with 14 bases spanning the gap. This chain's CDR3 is CASSLRSKIYGYTF. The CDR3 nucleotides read TGTGCCAGCAGCCTACGTTCCAAAATCTATGGCTACACCTTC.

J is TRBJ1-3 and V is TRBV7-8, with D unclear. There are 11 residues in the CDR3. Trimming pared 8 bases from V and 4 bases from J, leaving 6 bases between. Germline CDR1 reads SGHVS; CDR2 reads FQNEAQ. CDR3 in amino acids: CASHLGNTIYF. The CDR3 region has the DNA TGTGCCAGCCATCTGGGAAACACCATATATTTT.

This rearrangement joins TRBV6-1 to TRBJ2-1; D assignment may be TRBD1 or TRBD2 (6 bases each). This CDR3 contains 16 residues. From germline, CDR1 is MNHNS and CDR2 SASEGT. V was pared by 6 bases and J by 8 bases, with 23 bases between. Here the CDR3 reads CASREPYGGLVDEQFF. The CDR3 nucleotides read TGTGCCAGCAGGGAACCTTACGGGGGCTTAGTAGATGAGCAGTTCTTC.

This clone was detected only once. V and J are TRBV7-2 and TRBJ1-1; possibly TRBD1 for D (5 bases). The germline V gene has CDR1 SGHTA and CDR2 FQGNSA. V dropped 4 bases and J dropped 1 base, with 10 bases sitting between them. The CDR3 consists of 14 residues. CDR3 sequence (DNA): TGTGCCAGCAGCTCCGGGACCAAGAACACTGAAGCTTTCTTT. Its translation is CASSSGTKNTEAFF.